These 9 T cell receptor beta chains were sequenced from one sample in a study of human T cells and chemical hapten exposure. TCRdb ran MiXCR on the RACE reads and lists one entry per CDR3 protein. Of some 32,000 distinct CDR3 sequences detected, nearly 6% appear once; the ten largest clones hold 5% to 7%. Time point noted: patch test 3, about 24 weeks after DPC sensitization. Treatment reported: therapeutic diphenylcyclopropenone sensitization with weekly scalp DPC. Sequences were derived from whole blood, sampled in connection with sensitization to the hapten diphenylcyclopropenone (DPC). The receptor set was obtained from a young man with alopecia areata. Some clones in this sample may be carry-over from other donors' samples.

This clonotype occurred many times. The V and J genes are TRBV12-3 or TRBV12-4 and TRBJ2-7; D perhaps matches TRBD1 (5 bases). The CDR3 consists of 12 residues. V lost 5 bases and J 3 bases, leaving 8 bases between the germline ends. CDR3 bases: TGTGCCAGCAGTCCCAGGGACTACGAGCAGTACTTC. Residues: CASSPRDYEQYF.

By sample fraction, this clonotype is medium-sized. This chain links TRBV4-3 with TRBJ1-5; possibly TRBD1 for D (5 bases). The CDR3 is made up of 16 amino acids. V dropped 0 bases and J dropped 1 base, with 10 bases sitting between them. CDR1 and CDR2 from the germline V gene are LGHNA and YSLEER. CDR3 in amino acids: CASSQDWGGSNQPQHF. The CDR3 DNA reads TGCGCCAGCAGCCAAGATTGGGGCGGCAGCAATCAGCCCCAGCATTTT.

This clonotype was counted at least ten times. This chain connects TRBV24-1 to TRBJ2-5; TRBD1 might be the D (5 bases). CDR1 and CDR2 from the germline V gene are KGHDR and SFDVKD. V lost 5 bases, J lost 7 bases, and 16 bases lay in between. The CDR3 is 14 amino acids. Written as DNA, the CDR3 is TGTGCCACCAGTGGCTACACGGACACTGGGACCCAGTACTTC. Protein product: CATSGYTDTGTQYF.

Many counts were recorded for this clonotype. The chain combines TRBV7-9 with TRBJ2-1; tentatively, D is TRBD2 (5 bases). The CDR3 runs 17 residues. Trimming pared 7 bases from V and 4 bases from J, leaving 23 bases between. Germline lookup yields CDR1 SEHNR and CDR2 FQNEAQ (reference sequence). The chain's CDR3 is CASTPSLDYGQYNEQFF. The DNA for the CDR3 is TGTGCCAGCACCCCCTCCCTCGACTATGGCCAATACAATGAGCAGTTCTTC.

This clonotype was observed many times. V gene TRBV29-1 combines with J gene TRBJ2-4; TRBD2 might be the D (5 bases). With 2 bases removed from V and 0 bases from J, the gap between germline ends came to 23 bases. This CDR3 has 19 residues. Germline V gene data show CDR1 as SQVTM and CDR2 as ANQGSEA. Here the CDR3 reads CSVEIPLGRADIAKNIQYF. CDR3 nucleotides: TGCAGCGTTGAAATCCCCTTGGGAAGAGCGGATATAGCCAAAAACATTCAGTACTTC.

This clonotype was counted ten times or more. The CDR3 here is CASSYWAGSSYNEQFF. DNA for the CDR3: TGTGCCAGCAGTTACTGGGCAGGGAGCTCCTACAATGAGCAGTTCTTC. This chain links TRBV6-5 with TRBJ2-1; D may match TRBD1 or TRBD2 (5 bases each). The ends were cut back, 1 base at V and 0 bases at J, with 10 bases in the middle. The CDR3 spans 16 residues. Germline V gene lookup returns CDR1 MNHEY and CDR2 SVGAGI.

The J gene is TRBJ2-2, the V gene TRBV4-2; TRBD1 might be the D (6 bases). Germline loops: CDR1 LGHNA, CDR2 YNFKEQ. The CDR3 consists of 12 residues. V shed 4 bases and J shed 8 bases, with 8 bases lying between them. CDR3 protein: CASSRQGGELFF. The CDR3 DNA reads as TGTGCCAGCAGCCGCCAGGGGGGGGAGCTGTTTTTT.

Ten or more counts support this clonotype. This rearrangement joins TRBV5-6 to TRBJ1-1; no firm D call. Germline CDR1 SGHDT, CDR2 YYEEEE. The CDR3 extends over 14 amino acids. The ends were cut back, 0 bases at V and 0 bases at J, with 6 bases in the middle. CDR3 in amino acids: CASSLGAMNTEAFF. Written as DNA, the CDR3 is TGTGCCAGCAGCTTGGGGGCCATGAACACTGAAGCTTTCTTT.

The chain links TRBV4-1 to TRBJ1-1; D perhaps matches TRBD1 (6 bases). The V gene lost 1 base and the J gene lost 7 bases, with 7 bases spanning the gap. Germline lookup yields CDR1 MGHRA and CDR2 YSYEKL. There are 12 residues in the CDR3. The CDR3 region is CASSQGTDEAFF. CDR3 nucleotide sequence: TGCGCCAGCAGCCAAGGGACAGATGAAGCTTTCTTT.